This T cell receptor (beta chain) was observed in a study of blood T cell repertoires in COVID-19. Across the study: Donors in the United States, Italy and Spain gave samples during acute or convalescent COVID-19. Nucleic acid was either cDNA or gDNA, and it came from T cells, B-cell-depleted T cells, or PBMCs.

In the authors' methods: Using reference gene primer amplification, nucleated cell counts were estimated. Profiled with immunoSEQ multiplex PCR; TCRdb holds only in-frame clones, not every one. The DNA was the basis for D and trimming; V, J and clone size are from that table. The data show about 14,000 clones, with about three quarters seen just once and approximately 9.7% held by the top ten. This clone was observed a single time. The CDR3 contains 13 residues. Trimming stripped 8 bases from V and 2 bases from J, with 9 bases between. Germline CDR1 reads LNHDA; CDR2 reads SQIVND (reference sequence).

The rearrangement joins TRBV19 to TRBJ2-2; no clear D. The sequenced sample was peripheral blood. The clonotype was recovered from a man aged 70 or older with acute or convalescent COVID-19. The CDR3 reads CASRVGNTGELFF. The CDR3 region has the DNA TGTGCCAGTCGGGTGGGTAACACCGGGGAGCTGTTTTTT.